These T cell receptor beta chains were read from a single sample in a study of T cells expressing NK-cell markers. After re-calling the 5' RACE reads, TCRdb lists one entry per CDR3 protein, DNA absent. This table lists under 500,000 distinct CDR3 sequences. Sequencing used blood T cells: a sorted CD56 or NKG2C T cell subset, CD4+ or CD8+ T cells, or bulk PBMC T cells (not recorded which). The receptors derive from a woman between 18 and 70 years old in good health. CDR3s include the opening cysteine and the closing phenylalanine or tryptophan.

v_call	cdr3_length	j_call	cdr3_aa
TRBV11-2	14	TRBJ1-4	CASSFSDSNEKLFF
TRBV20-1	13	TRBJ1-6	CSAASSYNSPLHF
TRBV11-2	17	TRBJ2-1	CASSLDSGPSSYNEQFF
TRBV7-3	17	TRBJ2-1	CASSPQQILAGRSRQFF
TRBV11-2	17	TRBJ2-3	CASSRRGTGQQSDTQYF
TRBV28	15	TRBJ2-2	CASSFPGANAGELFF
TRBV7-3	11	TRBJ2-7	CASSWDLEQYF
TRBV25-1	14	TRBJ2-1	CASSGPAEYNEQFF
TRBV10-3	12	TRBJ2-1	CATGISVDEQFF
TRBV29-1	13	TRBJ1-1	CSVGAPESAEAFF
TRBV7-6	16	TRBJ2-2	CASSLMVQRGTGELFF
TRBV6-5	18	TRBJ2-3	CASSYTGTSVFGTDTQYF
TRBV4-3	14	TRBJ1-1	CASSQDSLNTEAFF
TRBV4-3	16	TRBJ1-2	CASSQSGDSLGYGYTF
TRBV5-1	15	TRBJ2-7	CASSLLVQGNYEQYF
TRBV15	15	TRBJ2-2	CATSRPGQGTGELFF
TRBV7-2	16	TRBJ2-7	CASSLGPGLLNYEQYF
TRBV3-1	12	TRBJ2-3	CASSRIFDTQYF
TRBV6-4	14	TRBJ2-7	CASIRGGETYEQYF
TRBV12-3/TRBV12-4	16	TRBJ2-1	CASSSTGTSGNNEQFF
TRBV12-3/TRBV12-4	14	TRBJ1-4	CASSTRRGGEKLFF
TRBV19	12	TRBJ2-1	CASSIPTVEQFF
TRBV5-6	15	TRBJ2-7	CASSFRVQVANEQYF